This TCR beta chain was obtained from a study of shared clonotypes between healthy human individuals. Clones were sequenced by immunoSEQ multiplex PCR, and TCRdb holds only the in-frame ones, with some missing. Counted here are over a million clones, around three quarters occurring once; the ten biggest clones make up around 0.47%. Specimen: memory CD4+ T cells from PBMCs. Stated subset: CD45RA-negative fraction. The TCR was taken from a man between 18 and 29 years old in good health. Some clones in this sample may be carry-over from other donors' samples.

The CDR3 coding sequence is TGTGCCAGCAGCGTGGGGTTATCAGATACGCAGTATTTT. As protein: CASSVGLSDTQYF. V and J are TRBV9 and TRBJ2-3; unclear D gene. The CDR3 is 13 residues long. Germline loops: CDR1 SGDLS, CDR2 YYNGEE. V was clipped by 2 bases and J by 4 bases, with 8 bases between them.